This T cell receptor (beta chain) is drawn from a study of T cell repertoires in cytomegalovirus infection (dated by TCRdb to the late 2010s). General notes on the study: Donor HLA type was relevant to the analysis, because carriage of CMV infection together with the matching HLA type was indicated by public TCR beta signatures.

A remark on this clonotype: Its recognized antigen is unknown. One base away there is no much larger clone; base qualities are not given.

Taken from the germline V gene (reference sequence), the CDR1 and CDR2 loops are SGHNT and YYREEE. Counted from cysteine to phenylalanine, this CDR3 has 17 amino acids. Solely the CDR3 DNA is kept, with 51 bases framed from the first base. Clipping removes 4 bases from V and 1 base from J, with 4 as the unmatched junction base count. Study-wide conclusions, independent of this receptor: The ex vivo response was dominated by HLA-C-restricted CMV-specific TCR beta clonotypes, and the single most frequent clonotype in two of eight donors was supplied by these HLA-C-restricted clonotypes. Carriers of CMV infection plus the relevant HLA type were discriminated by the cumulative frequency of public TCR beta family members in the study cohort and in an independent roughly 370-donor cohort.

TCRdb names Illumina HiSeq 1500 as the instrument used. TCRdb reworked the public reads: Q25 trimming with fastp, MiXCR clone assembly, productive beta chains retained. Rows with a matching CDR3 protein are joined into one entry that keeps the most common DNA and genes. The sample contains hundreds of thousands of distinct CDR3 sequences, roughly 15% of them found a single time. Together, the top ten hold more than 10% of the sample. The TCR originated in a human donor in good health (CMV status not recorded). Some clones in this sample may be carry-over from other donors' samples. Recombination connected TRBV5-4 to TRBJ2-5, with 16 junctional bases fitting TRBD2. The sample consisted of PBMCs. The CDR3 protein sequence reads: CASSPGTSGGVQETQYF. Here is the DNA: TGTGCCAGCAGCCCCGGGACTAGCGGGGGGGTCCAAGAGACCCAGTACTTC.